This TCR beta chain was observed in a study of CXCR3-negative and CXCR3-positive naive CD8 T cells (dated by TCRdb to between 2019 and 2020). Study-wide context: Around 140 million TRB reads were obtained in total, roughly 1.5 +/- 0.3 million reads per library. For the TRBV-TRBJ cluster analysis, the naive subsets came from about five donors, while the memory cells came from 3 donors. Diversity and physicochemical repertoire analyses covered about a dozen donors pooled from two independent experiments. General study outcomes and caveats: Because surface CD5, which is linked to self-reactivity in mice, was comparable between the naive subsets, TCR interaction strength was also inferred from the physicochemical properties of TRB CDR3s. Repertoire diversity was comparably high in both naive subsets but much lower in memory CD8+ T cells. TRB CDR3s from CXCR3-positive naive cells showed higher hydrophobicity (lower Kidera factor 4), lower energy, and higher strength and volume indices than CXCR3-negative naive cells. TRBV-TRBJ usage was similar between naive CXCR3-negative and CXCR3-positive cells from the same donor, while memory cells showed distinct patterns. Freshly isolated PBMCs were used for most assays because CXCR3 expression partially decreased after cryopreservation.

These reads were obtained on a NextSeq 550. The Human TCR Profiling Kit (MiLaboratory) was used to make UMI-labeled 5' RACE TRB cDNA libraries. The full amount of extracted RNA was used for cDNA synthesis, and the full amount of resulting cDNA was used for PCR amplification. Libraries were prepared in parallel with an identical number of PCR cycles. In the authors' own workflow: MIGEC and MiXCR extracted about 49,000 +/- 11,000 unique UMI-labeled TRB cDNA molecules per library, requiring at least two reads per UMI. On average, approximately 40,000 +/- 10,000 functional in-frame TRB CDR3 nucleotide clonotypes lacking stop codons were found per library. After each sample was downsampled to 5000 UMI-labeled TRB molecules, VDJtools was used to calculate diversity metrics such as normalized Shannon-Wiener and Chao1. Clonotype-size-weighted physicochemical properties of the central five CDR3 residues (interaction energy, strength, volume and Kidera factor 4) were computed in VDJtools. The reads went through TCRdb reprocessing, and each CDR3 protein sequence gets one entry with no DNA. V and J calls and clone size were set by TCRdb, not the authors. The record for this sample contains under 90,000 distinct CDR3 sequences. Approximately 0.67% of the sample rests with the top ten.

The CDR3 goes from the cysteine to the phenylalanine over 16 residues. No DNA was logged. The germline V gene specifies SQVTM as CDR1 and ANQGSEA as CDR2. Each CD8+ T cell subset was flow-sorted in triplicate, and 300,000 to 350,000 cells per subset were placed directly into RLT lysis buffer. To exclude memory contaminants, naive CD8+ T cells were stringently defined as CD45RO-CCR7+CD27+CD95-. Using standard density gradient centrifugation, peripheral blood mononuclear cells were isolated from buffy coats. Naive CXCR3-negative and CXCR3-positive CD8+ T cells were flow-sorted on a FACSAria III. Total RNA was extracted from sorted cells with an RNeasy Mini Kit. As concerns this clonotype: Its antigen is still unknown.

The source is a human donor in good health. Some clones in this sample may be carry-over from other donors' samples. This sequence uses TRBV29-1 and TRBJ2-2; TCRdb gives TRBD2 as the D gene, but with no DNA this cannot be confirmed. Sequencing was done on a sample of naive CXCR3+ CD8+ T cells from blood. In the paper's terms, the cell subset or site label means: CD45RO-CCR7+CD27+CD95- naive CD8+ T cells expressing CXCR3 (TNR3+). The CDR3 region: CSVEALAGGDTGELFF.